This T cell receptor beta chain comes out of a study of T-cell memory formation after mild COVID-19. Study details: Each donor largely had its own TCR clusters.

On this clonotype itself: Its antigen is as yet unknown.

Overall study findings and caveats: The finding that pre-infection memory included some responding clones suggested that cross-reactive memory joined. For contracting clones, CD4+ ones sat mainly in CM and EM, CD8+ in EMRA.

5'RACE, which relied on constant-segment primers, yielded TCR alpha and TCR beta cDNA libraries carrying sample barcodes and UMIs. TCRdb re-called the 5' RACE reads with MiXCR, one entry per CDR3 protein. The sample lists roughly 500,000 distinct CDR3 sequences, roughly 22% seen once, with around 12% in the top ten. The sequence came from an adult woman who had mild COVID-19 (a few samples of this study predate the infection). Cell type and time point are not known. Sequencing was performed on PBMCs or a T cell subset sorted from them (not recorded which).

The CDR3 spells CASSPSQGAGSLNTGELFF. The CDR3 DNA follows: TGTGCCAGCAGCCCTTCGCAGGGGGCAGGCTCTTTGAACACCGGGGAGCTGTTTTTT. The J gene is TRBJ2-2, the V gene TRBV7-6; 8 positions agree with TRBD1. The CDR3 runs 19 residues. The junction had 15 bases not matched to a gene; V was cut back by 5 bases and J by 1 base. The germline CDR1 and CDR2 sequences are SGHVS and FNYEAQ.